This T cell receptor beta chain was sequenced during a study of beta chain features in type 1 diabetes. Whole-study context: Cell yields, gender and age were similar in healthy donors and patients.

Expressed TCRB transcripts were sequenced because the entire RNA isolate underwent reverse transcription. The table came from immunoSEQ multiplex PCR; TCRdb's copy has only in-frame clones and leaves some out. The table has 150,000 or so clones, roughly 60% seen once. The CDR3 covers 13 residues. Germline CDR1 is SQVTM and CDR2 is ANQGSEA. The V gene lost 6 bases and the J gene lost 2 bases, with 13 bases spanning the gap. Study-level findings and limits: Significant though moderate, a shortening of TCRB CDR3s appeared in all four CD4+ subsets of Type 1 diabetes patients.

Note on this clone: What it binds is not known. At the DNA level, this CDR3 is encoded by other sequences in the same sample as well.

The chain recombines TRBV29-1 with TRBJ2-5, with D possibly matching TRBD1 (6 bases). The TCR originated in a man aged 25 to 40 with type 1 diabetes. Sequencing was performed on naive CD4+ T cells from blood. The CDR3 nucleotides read TGCAGCGTGACCCGGACAGATCAAGAGACCCAGTACTTC. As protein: CSVTRTDQETQYF.